These 27 T cell receptor beta chains came from one sample sequenced in a study of cytomegalovirus exposure and HLA in healthy donors. Vbeta (60) and Jbeta (13) primers were used in the PCR. This table comes from immunoSEQ multiplex PCR, and its TCRdb copy is limited to in-frame clones, with some not included. The data show about 190,000 clones, roughly 83% seen once. Sequencing input: PBMCs. The origin of the receptors is a boy between 10 and 17 years old in good health and CMV-seronegative.

Worth noting for this clone: Its ends do not fully match the called genes, so a read error is possible. J is TRBJ2-5 and V is TRBV9; D might be TRBD1 (5 bases). There are 15 residues in the CDR3. The V gene's germline CDR1 is SGDLS and CDR2 YYNGEE. CDR3 DNA sequence: TGTGCCGGCAGCGTAGAAGGGGCTGGGGTAGAGACCCAGTACTTC. This encodes CAGSVEGAGVETQYF.

The chain links TRBV2 to TRBJ1-2; 10 positions match TRBD1. J was trimmed by 4 bases and V by 4 bases; bases with no gene match: 9. Germline V gives CDR1 SNHLY, CDR2 FYNNEI. This CDR3 contains 16 residues. CDR3 sequence (DNA): TGTGCCAGCAGTGTAGGGGACAGGGGATTAATCTATGGCTACACCTTC. Translated, it gives CASSVGDRGLIYGYTF. Complete variable domain (other parts from reference TRBV2 and TRBJ1-2): EPEVTQTPSHQVTQMGQEVILRCVPISNHLYFYWYRQILGQKVEFLVSFYNNEISEKSEIFDDQFSVERPDGSNFTLKIRSTKLEDSAMYFCASSVGDRGLIYGYTFGSGTRLTVV.

This clone has just one count. The chain has TRBV5-4 and TRBJ2-3; 8 bases align to TRBD1. The CDR3 has 14 residues. The junction had 5 bases not matched to a gene; V was cut back by 2 bases and J by 6 bases. In germline, CDR1 is SGHNT, CDR2 YYREEE (reference sequence). The CDR3 spells CASSFQTGADTQYF. The DNA of the CDR3 is TGTGCCAGCAGCTTCCAGACAGGGGCCGATACGCAGTATTTT.

The table lists this clone with a count of one. This chain links TRBV5-1 with TRBJ1-1; the D gene is possibly TRBD1 (5 bases). Trimming took off 7 bases at V and 4 bases at J, with 20 bases between the two ends. Germline V lookup: CDR1 SGHRS, CDR2 YFSETQ. The length of the CDR3 is 15 residues. The CDR3 sequence: CASCIGAGGATEAFF. The CDR3 bases are TGCGCCAGCTGTATAGGGGCCGGCGGTGCCACTGAAGCTTTCTTT.

J is TRBJ1-2 and V is TRBV10-3; no reliable D call. Looked up from germline, CDR1 is ENHRY and CDR2 is SYGVKD. The CDR3 extends over 18 amino acids. The V end lost 1 base, the J end lost 2 bases, and 20 bases lay between the germline ends. The CDR3 nucleotides are TGTGCCATCAGTGAGTACGGGTACCAAAGGAGCCGCAACTATGGCTACACCTTC. Translating gives CAISEYGYQRSRNYGYTF.

The chain links TRBV7-6 to TRBJ2-7, with 10 bases that match TRBD1. V was pared by 5 bases and J by 1 base, with 5 bases of the junction left unmatched. This CDR3 comprises 15 residues. Germline values: CDR1 SGHVS, CDR2 FNYEAQ. The CDR3 protein is CASSTGQGGSYEQYF. As DNA, the CDR3 is TGTGCCAGCAGCACAGGACAGGGGGGTTCCTACGAGCAGTACTTC.

This rearrangement joins TRBV7-2 to TRBJ2-7; 7 bases align to TRBD1. J was trimmed by 2 bases and V by 6 bases; bases with no gene match: 4. The CDR3 loop spans 13 amino acids. In germline, CDR1 is SGHTA, CDR2 FQGNSA. Written as DNA, the CDR3 is TGTGCCAGCAGATCGGGACAGACCTACGAGCAGTACTTC. Its protein product is CASRSGQTYEQYF.

The rearrangement joins TRBV2 to TRBJ2-7, with D perhaps matching TRBD2 (5 bases). CDR3 length: 13 amino acids. Germline CDR1 SNHLY, CDR2 FYNNEI. The V gene lost 8 bases and the J gene lost 5 bases, with 16 bases spanning the gap. The CDR3 region has the DNA TGTGCCAGCGAGGAGGCAGTTCTGGACGAGCAGTACTTC. It translates to CASEEAVLDEQYF.

The chain employs TRBV4-2 and TRBJ2-1, with D maybe TRBD2 (6 bases). The CDR3 consists of 16 residues. Germline V gene sequence: CDR1 LGHNA, CDR2 YNFKEQ. Between the trimmed V and J ends, which lost 0 bases and 0 bases, there was a span of 9 bases. CDR3 nucleotide sequence: TGTGCCAGCAGCCAAGAAGTAGCGGCCTCCTACAATGAGCAGTTCTTC. This translates into CASSQEVAASYNEQFF.

The genes are TRBV18 and TRBJ2-1; 9 bases are a match to TRBD1. This CDR3 comprises 15 residues. The V segment lost 0 bases and the J segment 6 bases; nucleotides outside the gene matches: 3. Germline V gene data show CDR1 as KGHSH and CDR2 as LQKENI. CDR3: CASSPPGQGSNEQFF. In DNA form, the CDR3 reads TGTGCCAGCTCACCACCGGGACAGGGTTCCAATGAGCAGTTCTTC.

The chain is built from TRBV4-1 and TRBJ2-2; weak D call: TRBD2 (6 bases). Germline values: CDR1 MGHRA, CDR2 YSYEKL. Trimming stripped 0 bases from V and 4 bases from J, with 12 bases between. This CDR3 region has 16 residues. The CDR3 bases are TGCGCCAGCAGCCAAGAGGGCGGGATTGGCACCGGGGAGCTGTTTTTT. Translating gives CASSQEGGIGTGELFF.

V gene TRBV28 combines with J gene TRBJ2-7; 9 bases map to TRBD2. V lost 6 bases, J lost 0 bases, and 3 bases stayed unmatched. CDR3 length: 14 amino acids. In germline, CDR1 is MDHEN, CDR2 SYDVKM. The CDR3 spells CASRLAGHSYEQYF. In DNA, the CDR3 is TGTGCCAGCAGACTAGCGGGCCACTCCTACGAGCAGTACTTC.

This clone was picked up one time. The V gene is TRBV29-1, the J gene TRBJ2-7; 9 bases line up with TRBD1. CDR1 is SQVTM, CDR2 ANQGSEA, per germline. This CDR3 has 12 amino acids. In DNA form, the CDR3 reads TGCAGTGCTGGGGACAGGGCATACGAGCAGTACTTC. This sequence encodes CSAGDRAYEQYF.

This chain links TRBV19 with TRBJ1-5; D not certain. Per germline, CDR1 LNHDA and CDR2 SQIVND (reference sequence). Trimming took off 7 bases at V and 4 bases at J, with 14 bases between the two ends. There are 14 residues in the CDR3. DNA of the CDR3: TGTGCCAGTAAAGGAGATTCACCTAATCAGCCCCAGCATTTT. Its protein is CASKGDSPNQPQHF.

The chain uses TRBV29-1 and TRBJ2-5, with a tentative D call TRBD1 (7 bases). The J call may be faulty, since TRBJ2-7 better matches the DNA end. Germline V gives CDR1 SQVTM, CDR2 ANQGSEA. The CDR3 consists of 13 residues. The CDR3 sequence: CSVAQGGPYEQYF. The CDR3 coding sequence is TGCAGCGTCGCCCAGGGGGGACCCTACGAGCAGTACTTC.

The chain recombines TRBV28 with TRBJ1-5; D unresolved. V was shortened by 3 bases and J by 5 bases, with 5 bases between the two germline ends. The CDR3 contains 12 residues. Germline CDR1 reads MDHEN; CDR2 reads SYDVKM. In DNA, the CDR3 is TGTGCCAGCAGTTTCTTTGATCAGCCCCAGCATTTT. Protein product: CASSFFDQPQHF.

This clone was counted a single time. An end of the junction differs from the germline gene, which may be a read error. The chain links TRBV5-1 to TRBJ2-1; 7 nucleotides agree with TRBD1. Germline V CDR1 and CDR2: SGHRS, YFSETQ. The CDR3 is 14 amino acids. The CDR3 loop is CASSLGDRSNEQFF. The CDR3, as DNA: TGCGCCAGCAGTTTGGGGGACAGAAGCAATGAGCAGTTCTTC.

V usage is TRBV7-2 and J usage is TRBJ2-7; 10 bases match TRBD2. The CDR3 is made up of 15 amino acids. Germline V gene lookup returns CDR1 SGHTA and CDR2 FQGNSA. With 4 bases clipped from V and 3 bases from J, the junction kept 6 bases outside the gene matches. CDR3 sequence: CASSSPSGRGYEQYF. The CDR3 nucleotides read TGTGCCAGCAGCTCACCTAGCGGGAGAGGCTACGAGCAGTACTTC. The whole variable domain, filled in from reference TRBV7-2 and TRBJ2-7, reads GAGVSQSPSNKVTEKGKDVELRCDPISGHTALYWYRQSLGQGLEFLIYFQGNSAPDKSGLPSDRFSAERTGGSVSTLTIQRTQQEDSAVYLCASSSPSGRGYEQYFGPGTRLTVT.

The chain couples TRBV7-8 to TRBJ2-7; 12 bases align to TRBD2. The ends lost 5 bases at V and 4 bases at J; junction bases unmatched: 6. The CDR3 contains 15 residues. Germline V CDR1 and CDR2: SGHVS, FQNEAQ. In nucleotides, the CDR3 is TGTGCCAGCAGCACGCAGACTAGCGGGAGATACGAGCAGTACTTC. It yields the protein CASSTQTSGRYEQYF.

The chain recombines TRBV27 with TRBJ1-3; TRBD1 aligns across 7 bases. CDR1 and CDR2 (germline): MNHEY, SMNVEV (reference sequence). Trimming at V came to 6 bases and at J to 3 bases, leaving 5 bases not matched to a gene. The CDR3 covers 14 residues. CDR3: CASSRQGNGNTIYF. The CDR3 coding sequence is TGTGCCAGCAGCCGACAGGGTAATGGAAACACCATATATTTT.

This rearrangement joins TRBV6-5 to TRBJ1-4; tentatively, D is TRBD1 (6 bases). Per the germline V gene, CDR1 is MNHEY and CDR2 is SVGAGI. This CDR3 is built from 15 residues. Deletions cut 6 bases from V and 4 bases from J, with 15 bases between. This chain's CDR3 is CASRPQGLINEKLFF. The CDR3 DNA reads TGTGCCAGCAGGCCACAGGGCCTCATTAATGAAAAACTGTTTTTT.

The chain recombines TRBV7-9 with TRBJ2-2; TRBD2 matches at 12 bases. Germline V gene data show CDR1 as SEHNR and CDR2 as FQNEAQ (reference sequence). The CDR3 is 18 residues long. Trimming took 6 bases from V and 0 from J; bases not matched to a gene: 8. CDR3 protein: CASSTGASGRANTGELFF. DNA of the CDR3: TGTGCCAGCAGTACCGGAGCTAGCGGGAGGGCGAACACCGGGGAGCTGTTTTTT.

This clone turned up a few times. The CDR3 sequence: CASSDYYNEQFF. The CDR3 DNA is TGTGCCAGCAGCGACTACTACAATGAGCAGTTCTTC. This chain links TRBV9 with TRBJ2-1; no firm D call. V lost 3 bases and J lost 3, with 4 bases in between. This CDR3 has 12 amino acids. Germline lookup yields CDR1 SGDLS and CDR2 YYNGEE.

This clone appeared once. This chain links TRBV28 with TRBJ1-2, with TRBD1 matching over 9 bases. CDR1 and CDR2 from the germline V gene are MDHEN and SYDVKM. The CDR3 extends over 15 amino acids. V shed 6 bases, J shed 1 base, and the junction held 6 bases outside the gene matches. This chain's CDR3 is CASRGTGYGNYGYTF. CDR3 bases: TGTGCCAGCAGGGGGACAGGGTACGGTAACTATGGCTACACCTTC.

The genes are TRBV30 and TRBJ2-2; weak D call: TRBD1 (5 bases). The CDR3 length is 13 residues. Trimming took 5 bases from V and 1 from J, leaving 8 bases between them. Germline-derived CDR1 and CDR2 are GTSNPN and SVGIG (reference sequence). CDR3 in amino acids: CAWETENTGELFF. As DNA, the CDR3 is TGTGCCTGGGAGACAGAGAACACCGGGGAGCTGTTTTTT.

This clone appeared a single time. The V and J genes are TRBV18 and TRBJ1-1; 9 bases line up with TRBD1. The V gene's germline CDR1 is KGHSH and CDR2 LQKENI. With 3 bases clipped from V and 1 base from J, the junction kept 9 bases outside the gene matches. There are 17 residues in the CDR3. The CDR3 spells CASSPIQGARGNTEAFF. DNA for the CDR3: TGTGCCAGCTCACCCATACAGGGGGCGCGGGGGAACACTGAAGCTTTCTTT. Filled out from reference TRBV18 and TRBJ1-1, the complete variable domain reads NAGVMQNPRHLVRRRGQEARLRCSPMKGHSHVYWYRQLPEEGLKFMVYLQKENIIDESGMPKERFSAEFPKEGPSILRIQQVVRGDSAAYFCASSPIQGARGNTEAFFGQGTRLTVV.

This chain joins TRBV7-2 and TRBJ2-5; D remains ambiguous. Near its end, the DNA agrees better with TRBJ2-7, so the J call may be wrong. Germline CDR1 SGHTA, CDR2 FQGNSA. The CDR3 extends over 11 amino acids. This CDR3 is CASSLSYEQYF. The DNA for the CDR3 is TGTGCCAGCAGCTTATCCTACGAGCAGTACTTC.